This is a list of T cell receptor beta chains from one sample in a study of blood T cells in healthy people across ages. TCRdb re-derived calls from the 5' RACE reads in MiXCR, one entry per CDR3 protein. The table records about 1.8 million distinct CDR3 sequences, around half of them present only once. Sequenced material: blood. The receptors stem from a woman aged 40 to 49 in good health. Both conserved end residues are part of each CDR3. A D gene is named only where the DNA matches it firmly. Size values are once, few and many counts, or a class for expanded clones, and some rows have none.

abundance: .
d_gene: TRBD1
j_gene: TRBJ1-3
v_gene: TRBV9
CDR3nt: TGTGCCAGCAGCCCCCAGGCCGGGACAGGGGGCCCTGGAAACACCATATATTTT
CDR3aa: CASSPQAGTGGPGNTIYF

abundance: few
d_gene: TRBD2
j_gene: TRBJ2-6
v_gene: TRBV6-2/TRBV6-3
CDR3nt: TGTGCCAGCAGCTATCTAGCGGGGAGCTCTGGGGCCAACGTCCTGACTTTC
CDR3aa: CASSYLAGSSGANVLTF

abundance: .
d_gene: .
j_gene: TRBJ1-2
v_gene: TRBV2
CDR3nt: TGTGCCAGCAGTAGGGATTTCTATGGCTACACCTTC
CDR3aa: CASSRDFYGYTF

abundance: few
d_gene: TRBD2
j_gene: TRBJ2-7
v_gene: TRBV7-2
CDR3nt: TGTGCCAGCAGCTCTCAGGGAGATGGACTAGCGGGGGCCGAGCAGTACTTC
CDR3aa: CASSSQGDGLAGAEQYF

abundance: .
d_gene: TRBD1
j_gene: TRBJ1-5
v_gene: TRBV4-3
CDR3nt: TGCGCCAGCAGCCAAACGACAGGGAAAAATCAGCCCCAGCATTTT
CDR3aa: CASSQTTGKNQPQHF

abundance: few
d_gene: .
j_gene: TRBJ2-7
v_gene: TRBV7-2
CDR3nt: TGTGCCAGCAGCCCTCGGACGGATCCTGCCTACGAGCAGTACTTC
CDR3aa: CASSPRTDPAYEQYF

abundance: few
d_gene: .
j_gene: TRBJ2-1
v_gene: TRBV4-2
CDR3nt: TGTGCCAGCAGCCAAAATACAGGGTTTAATGAGCAGTTCTTC
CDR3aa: CASSQNTGFNEQFF

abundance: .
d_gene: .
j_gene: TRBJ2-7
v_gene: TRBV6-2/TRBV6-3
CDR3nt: TGTGCCAGCAGTCTCTCCGGCGGCTTACAAAGCGAGCAGTACTTC
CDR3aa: CASSLSGGLQSEQYF

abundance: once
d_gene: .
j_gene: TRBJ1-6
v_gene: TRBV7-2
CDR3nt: TGTGCCAGCAGCATTAAAGGACAGCCATCGGGTTCACCCCTCCACTTT
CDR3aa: CASSIKGQPSGSPLHF

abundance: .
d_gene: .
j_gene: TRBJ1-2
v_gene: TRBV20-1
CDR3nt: TGCAGTGCTAGCCCCAGGGGAACTAACTATGGCTACACCTTC
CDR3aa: CSASPRGTNYGYTF

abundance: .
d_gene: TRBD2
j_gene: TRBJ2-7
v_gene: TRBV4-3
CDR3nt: TGCGCCAGCAGCCAAGATCCTAGCGGGGTGCCATACGAGCAGTACTTC
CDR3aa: CASSQDPSGVPYEQYF

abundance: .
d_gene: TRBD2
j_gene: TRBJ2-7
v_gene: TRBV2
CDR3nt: TGTGCCAGCCAAGCCCCTAGCGGGGCTTACGAGCAGTACTTC
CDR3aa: CASQAPSGAYEQYF

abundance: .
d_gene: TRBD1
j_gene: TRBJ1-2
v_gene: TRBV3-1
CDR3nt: TGTGCCAGCAGCCAACTATTGGACAGGGGGAGCTATGGCTACACCTTC
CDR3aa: CASSQLLDRGSYGYTF

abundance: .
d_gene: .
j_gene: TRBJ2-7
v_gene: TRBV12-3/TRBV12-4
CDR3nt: TGTGCCAGCAGTGCTAGGATAGGCAGGGCCCCCTACGAGCAGTACTTC
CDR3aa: CASSARIGRAPYEQYF

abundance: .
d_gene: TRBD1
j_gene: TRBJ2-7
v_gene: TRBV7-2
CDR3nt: TGTGCCAGCAGCTTAGTGGGACAGGCTATTGGGCAGTACTTC
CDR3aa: CASSLVGQAIGQYF

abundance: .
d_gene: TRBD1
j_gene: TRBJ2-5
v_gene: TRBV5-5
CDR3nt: TGTGCCGGCAGCCAGGGGGACAGCCAAGAGACCCAGTACTTC
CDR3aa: CAGSQGDSQETQYF

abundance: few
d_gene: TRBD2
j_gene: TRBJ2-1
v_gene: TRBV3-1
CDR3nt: TGTGCCAGCAGCCAAGACACCCCAACTAGCGGAACATTAAATCACAATGAGCAGTTCTTC
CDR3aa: CASSQDTPTSGTLNHNEQFF

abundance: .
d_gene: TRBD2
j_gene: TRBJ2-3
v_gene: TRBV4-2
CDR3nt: TGTGCCAGCAGCCAAGATACCCAACTAGCGGGGGACCCCACAGATACGCAGTATTTT
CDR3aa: CASSQDTQLAGDPTDTQYF

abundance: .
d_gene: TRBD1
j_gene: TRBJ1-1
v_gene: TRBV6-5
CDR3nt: TGTGCCAGCAGCCCGGGACAGGGAAATACAAACACTGAAGCTTTCTTT
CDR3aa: CASSPGQGNTNTEAFF

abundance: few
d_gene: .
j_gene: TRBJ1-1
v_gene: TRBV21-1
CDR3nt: TGTGCCATCATCAGACGGGCGAACACTGAAGCTTTCTTT
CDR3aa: CAIIRRANTEAFF

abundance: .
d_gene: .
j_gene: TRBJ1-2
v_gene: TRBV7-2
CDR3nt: TGTGCCAGCAGCTTAGGGCCCCGGACAGCCTGGGGCTACACCTTC
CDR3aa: CASSLGPRTAWGYTF

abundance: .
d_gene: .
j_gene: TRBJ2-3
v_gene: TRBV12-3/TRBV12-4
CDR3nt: TGTGCCAGCAGCTTCCTCGGGACGCCGACAGATACGCAGTATTTT
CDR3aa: CASSFLGTPTDTQYF